These 19 T cell receptor beta chains share one sample of origin, sequenced in a study of cytomegalovirus exposure and HLA in healthy donors. 60 Vbeta and 13 Jbeta primers were used in PCR. Sequencing used immunoSEQ multiplex PCR; TCRdb keeps in-frame clones, though not all of them. Among around 110,000 clones listed, roughly 76% were seen once. The sequenced material came from PBMCs. The receptors shown here come from a woman in her forties or fifties in good health and CMV-seropositive.

The rearrangement joins TRBV5-1 to TRBJ2-5; 7 positions match TRBD1. Trimming removed 3 bases from V and 4 bases from J; junction bases left unmatched: 9. The germline V gene encodes CDR1 SGHRS and CDR2 YFSETQ. The CDR3 covers 15 residues. CDR3 sequence: CASSSTGTLGETQYF. The CDR3 DNA follows: TGCGCCAGCAGCTCGACAGGGACGTTAGGAGAGACCCAGTACTTC.

This chain links TRBV9 with TRBJ1-6, with a tentative D call TRBD1 (5 bases). The V gene lost 4 bases and the J gene lost 5 bases, with 22 bases spanning the gap. The CDR3 length is 18 residues. Germline values: CDR1 SGDLS, CDR2 YYNGEE. This chain's CDR3 is CASSPRDLVRGDNSPLHF. The CDR3 DNA reads as TGTGCCAGCAGCCCTCGGGACCTCGTTCGGGGGGATAATTCACCCCTCCACTTT. Full variable domain (outside the CDR3, taken from reference TRBV9 and TRBJ1-6): DSGVTQTPKHLITATGQRVTLRCSPRSGDLSVYWYQQSLDQGLQFLIQYYNGEERAKGNILERFSAQQFPDLHSELNLSSLELGDSALYFCASSPRDLVRGDNSPLHFGNGTRLTVT.

V gene TRBV7-9 combines with J gene TRBJ1-2; maybe TRBD1 (5 bases). V was shortened by 6 bases and J by 0 bases, with 11 bases between the two germline ends. Germline CDR1 reads SEHNR; CDR2 reads FQNEAQ (reference sequence). This CDR3 is 14 amino acids long. The CDR3 sequence: CASRAEGANYGYTF. The CDR3 DNA sequence: TGTGCCAGCAGAGCCGAAGGGGCTAACTATGGCTACACCTTC. Drawing the rest from reference TRBV7-9 and TRBJ1-2, the complete variable domain is DTGVSQNPRHKITKRGQNVTFRCDPISEHNRLYWYRQTLGQGPEFLTYFQNEAQLEKSRLLSDRFSAERPKGSFSTLEIQRTEQGDSAMYLCASRAEGANYGYTFGSGTRLTVV.

The V gene is TRBV19, the J gene TRBJ1-5; D unresolved. The CDR3 runs to 14 residues. Germline CDR1 reads LNHDA; CDR2 reads SQIVND (reference sequence). The germline V and J ends were trimmed by 3 bases and 0 bases, with 6 bases remaining between them. In nucleotides, the CDR3 is TGTGCCAGTAGTATCGCGGGTAGCAATCAGCCCCAGCATTTT. This translates into CASSIAGSNQPQHF.

V usage is TRBV19 and J usage is TRBJ2-3; TRBD2 agrees at 16 bases. CDR3 size: 16 residues. The germline gives CDR1 LNHDA, CDR2 SQIVND (reference sequence). The V gene end was trimmed by 5 bases and the J gene end by 4 bases; junction bases not matched to a gene: 3. CDR3 region: CASSVGTSGGADTQYF. CDR3 coding DNA: TGTGCCAGTAGTGTAGGGACTAGCGGGGGGGCAGATACGCAGTATTTT.

The chain carries TRBV19 and TRBJ2-4, with a possible D match to TRBD2 (6 bases). V was pared by 3 bases and J by 0 bases, with 12 bases between. From germline, CDR1 is LNHDA and CDR2 SQIVND (reference sequence). This CDR3 has 16 amino acids. The CDR3 DNA is TGTGCCAGTAGTATTGGGGGGACTCTAGCCAAAAACATTCAGTACTTC. It specifies CASSIGGTLAKNIQYF. Looking up the rest from reference TRBV19 and TRBJ2-4 gives the full variable domain: DGGITQSPKYLFRKEGQNVTLSCEQNLNHDAMYWYRQDPGQGLRLIYYSQIVNDFQKGDIAEGYSVSREKKESFPLTVTSAQKNPTAFYLCASSIGGTLAKNIQYFGAGTRLSVL.

This chain links TRBV11-2 with TRBJ2-1; TRBD2 aligns across 13 bases. CDR1 is SGHAT and CDR2 is FQNNGV in the germline V gene. V trimming: 6 bases; J trimming: 10 bases; junction bases outside the gene matches: 9. This CDR3 contains 15 residues. CDR3 DNA sequence: TGTGCCAGCAGTCAACTAGCGGGGGGGCCCGGCGAGCAGTTCTTC. Translation gives CASSQLAGGPGEQFF.

The V gene is TRBV28, the J gene TRBJ1-4; D gene unclear. The germline V gene has CDR1 MDHEN and CDR2 SYDVKM. This CDR3 comprises 14 residues. V was pared by 6 bases and J by 0 bases, with 8 bases between. As DNA, the CDR3 is TGTGCCAGCAGCGTACCTACAACTAATGAAAAACTGTTTTTT. It specifies CASSVPTTNEKLFF.

For the CDR3, the DNA is TGTGCCAGCAGCTTTTTTCAGGGGTATGGCTACACCTTC. It codes for CASSFFQGYGYTF. The chain links TRBV7-2 to TRBJ1-2; TRBD1 is a possible D gene (6 bases). V was trimmed by 3 bases and J by 5 bases, leaving 10 bases between them. This CDR3 has 13 residues. Germline CDR1 SGHTA, CDR2 FQGNSA.

This chain links TRBV9 with TRBJ1-1, with a possible D match to TRBD1 (5 bases). Germline V CDR1 and CDR2: SGDLS, YYNGEE. This CDR3 region has 16 residues. V was trimmed by 2 bases and J by 6 bases, leaving 20 bases between them. CDR3 loop: CASSVNPGGGDAEAFF. For the CDR3, the DNA is TGTGCCAGCAGCGTCAATCCGGGAGGAGGGGACGCTGAAGCTTTCTTT.

This chain joins TRBV20-1 and TRBJ1-2, with a possible D match to TRBD1 (5 bases). Germline lookup yields CDR1 DFQATT and CDR2 SNEGSKA (reference sequence). The CDR3 covers 11 residues. The CDR3 bases are TGCAGGGGGGGGAGTAACTATGGCTACACCTTC. It specifies CRGGSNYGYTF.

This clone has just a few counts. The chain couples TRBV19 to TRBJ1-5, with 8 bases aligning to TRBD1. V was clipped by 5 bases and J by 5 bases; unmatched bases: 5. CDR1 and CDR2 (germline): LNHDA, SQIVND (reference sequence). The CDR3 loop spans 14 amino acids. The CDR3 loop is CASSAGQGHQPQHF. Here the CDR3 DNA reads TGTGCCAGTAGTGCCGGACAGGGTCATCAGCCCCAGCATTTT.

In nucleotides, the CDR3 is TGTGCCAGCAGCTTAGCGGAGAGACTAGAGGACAATGAGCAGTTCTTC. It encodes CASSLAERLEDNEQFF. The V call is TRBV7-9, the J call TRBJ2-1, with D maybe TRBD2 (6 bases). The germline V gene encodes CDR1 SEHNR and CDR2 FQNEAQ (reference sequence). This CDR3 region has 16 residues. Trimming removed 0 bases from V and 5 bases from J, with 14 bases in between.

This sequence joins TRBV30 and TRBJ1-4; D is possibly TRBD1 (6 bases). Per germline, CDR1 GTSNPN and CDR2 SVGIG (reference sequence). The CDR3 runs 16 residues. V was clipped by 8 bases and J by 2 bases, with 21 bases between them. CDR3 region: CARTAGAGVTNEKLFF. The CDR3 region has the DNA TGTGCCAGAACAGCGGGGGCAGGGGTTACTAATGAAAAACTGTTTTTT.

This chain joins TRBV7-2 and TRBJ2-1; 7 bases line up with TRBD2. Germline CDR1 reads SGHTA; CDR2 reads FQGNSA. The CDR3 covers 15 residues. J lost 1 base, V lost 5 bases, and 5 bases had no gene match. This CDR3 reads CASSVTSVSYNEQFF. The DNA for the CDR3 is TGTGCCAGCAGCGTAACTAGCGTTTCCTACAATGAGCAGTTCTTC.

The chain is built from TRBV6-1 and TRBJ1-2; 8 nucleotides line up with TRBD1. CDR1 and CDR2 from the germline V gene are MNHNS and SASEGT. The V segment lost 1 base and the J segment 5 bases; nucleotides outside the gene matches: 3. The CDR3 has 14 residues. The CDR3 nucleotides are TGTGCCAGCAGTGAAGTGAGGACAGGGTATGGCTACACCTTC. Translating gives CASSEVRTGYGYTF.

The chain has TRBV7-2 and TRBJ1-2; possible D gene TRBD1, 5 bases. This CDR3 is built from 18 residues. Deletions cut 1 base from V and 4 bases from J, with 22 bases between. From germline, CDR1 is SGHTA and CDR2 FQGNSA. CDR3 residues: CASSLGHSGTGSIYGYTF. In nucleotides, the CDR3 is TGTGCCAGCAGCTTAGGACACTCTGGAACAGGCTCTATCTATGGCTACACCTTC.

V gene TRBV25-1 combines with J gene TRBJ2-5; perhaps TRBD1 as D (6 bases). The CDR3 spans 16 residues. Per the germline V gene, CDR1 is MGHDK and CDR2 is SYGVNS. V lost 5 bases and J lost 0, with 16 bases in between. CDR3 loop: CASSHGQKSYQETQYF. The CDR3, as DNA: TGTGCCAGCAGTCATGGACAGAAATCGTACCAAGAGACCCAGTACTTC.

There are many counts of this clone. This sequence joins TRBV5-1 and TRBJ1-2; 8 bases map to TRBD1. From germline, CDR1 is SGHRS and CDR2 YFSETQ. V gave up 2 bases and J gave up 6 bases; unmatched junction bases: 3. The CDR3 has 13 amino acids. CDR3 sequence reads: CASSFQDRDGYTF. Written as DNA, the CDR3 is TGCGCCAGCAGCTTTCAGGACAGGGATGGCTACACCTTC.